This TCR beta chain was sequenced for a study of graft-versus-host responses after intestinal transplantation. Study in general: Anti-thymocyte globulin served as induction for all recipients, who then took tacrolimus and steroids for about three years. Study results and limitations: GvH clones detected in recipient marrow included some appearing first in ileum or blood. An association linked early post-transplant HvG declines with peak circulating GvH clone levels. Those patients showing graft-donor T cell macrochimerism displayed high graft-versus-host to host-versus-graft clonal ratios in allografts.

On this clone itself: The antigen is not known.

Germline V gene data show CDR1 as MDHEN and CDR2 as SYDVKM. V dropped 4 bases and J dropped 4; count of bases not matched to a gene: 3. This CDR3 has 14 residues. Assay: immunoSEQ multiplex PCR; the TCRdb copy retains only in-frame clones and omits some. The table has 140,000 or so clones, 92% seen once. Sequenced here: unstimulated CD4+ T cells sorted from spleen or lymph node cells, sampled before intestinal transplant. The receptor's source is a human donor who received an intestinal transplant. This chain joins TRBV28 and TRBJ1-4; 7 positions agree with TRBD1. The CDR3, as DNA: TGTGCCAGCAGTTCCGGGACAGTTAATGAAAAACTGTTTTTT. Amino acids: CASSSGTVNEKLFF.